The clone carrying this TCR beta chain occurred a few times. Its antigen is not known. This sample stems from a study of cytomegalovirus exposure and HLA in healthy donors. Study outcomes and limitations: When presence/absence was analysed, sequencing depth was taken to be roughly uniform across donors. Upon later analysis, HLA-associated TCR beta chains proved more clonally expanded than other, equally common chains.

Germline loops: CDR1 LGHNA, CDR2 YNFKEQ. This CDR3 region has 17 residues. V shed 0 bases and J shed 1 base, with 13 bases lying between them. The PCR had 60 Vbeta and 13 Jbeta primers. Measured with immunoSEQ multiplex PCR; TCRdb has only the in-frame clones, and not every one. The sample records 210,000 or so clones, about 83% being singletons. Sequencing was done on a sample of PBMCs. V and J are TRBV4-2 and TRBJ1-5, with a possible D match to TRBD1 (5 bases). The source of this sequence is a girl aged 10 to 17 in good health and CMV-seronegative. In DNA, the CDR3 is TGTGCCAGCAGCCAAGAAAGGGCCTACAGGAGCAATCAGCCCCAGCATTTT. It translates to CASSQERAYRSNQPQHF.